This is a list of T cell receptor beta chains from one sample in a study of blood T cell repertoires in COVID-19. Here immunoSEQ multiplex PCR was the method, and the copy in TCRdb shows in-frame clones only, minus some. The sample holds some 250,000 clones, about four fifths seen once. Material for sequencing was peripheral blood. These receptors were taken from a woman under 30 with acute or convalescent COVID-19. Both conserved end residues are part of each CDR3. Fields, in order: J gene, V gene, CDR3 protein.

TRBJ2-1,TRBV6-5,CASSYSAGGLEQFF
TRBJ2-1,TRBV11-3,CASSPTSGSYNEQFF
TRBJ2-1,TRBV6-4,CASSEGQGSHEQFF
TRBJ1-1,TRBV5-1,CASSLQGADTEAFF
TRBJ2-7,TRBV7-2,CASSSGLVTTYEQYF
TRBJ2-7,TRBV29-1,CSVKGLAYYEQYF
TRBJ2-2,TRBV11-3,CASSFEGGGPGELFF
TRBJ2-3,TRBV11-2,CASVWGDGRTDTQYF
TRBJ1-1,TRBV12-3/TRBV12-4,CASSRTVNTEAFF
TRBJ1-4,TRBV30,CAWSGWSPTNEKLFF